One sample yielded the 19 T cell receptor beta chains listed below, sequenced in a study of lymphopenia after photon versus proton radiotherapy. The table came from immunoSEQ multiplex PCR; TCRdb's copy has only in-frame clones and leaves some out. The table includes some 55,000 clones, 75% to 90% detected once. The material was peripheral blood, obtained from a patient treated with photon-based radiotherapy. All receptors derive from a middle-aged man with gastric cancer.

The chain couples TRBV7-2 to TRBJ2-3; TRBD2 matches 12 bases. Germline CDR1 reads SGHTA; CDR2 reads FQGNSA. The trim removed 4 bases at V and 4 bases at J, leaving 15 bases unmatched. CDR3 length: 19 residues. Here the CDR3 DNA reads TGTGCCAGCAGCTCTAGAGGGGCGCTAGCGGGGGGGCAATCAGATACGCAGTATTTT. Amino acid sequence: CASSSRGALAGGQSDTQYF.

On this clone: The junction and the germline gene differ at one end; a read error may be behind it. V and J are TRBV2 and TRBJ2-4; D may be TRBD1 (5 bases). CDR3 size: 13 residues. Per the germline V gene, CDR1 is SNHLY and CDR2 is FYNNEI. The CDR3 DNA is TGTGCCAGCGGTGACAGCGATAAAAACATTCAGTACTTC. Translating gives CASGDSDKNIQYF. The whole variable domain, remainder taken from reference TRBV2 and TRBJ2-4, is EPEVTQTPSHQVTQMGQEVILRCVPISNHLYFYWYRQILGQKVEFLVSFYNNEISEKSEIFDDQFSVERPDGSNFTLKIRSTKLEDSAMYFCASGDSDKNIQYFGAGTRLSVL.

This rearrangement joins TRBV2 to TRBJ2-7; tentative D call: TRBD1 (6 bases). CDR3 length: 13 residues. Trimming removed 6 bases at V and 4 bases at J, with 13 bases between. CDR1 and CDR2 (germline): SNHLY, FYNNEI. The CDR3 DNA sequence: TGTGCCAGCAGCTTCGACAGGAGGTACGAGCAGTACTTC. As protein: CASSFDRRYEQYF. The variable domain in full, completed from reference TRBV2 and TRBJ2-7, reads EPEVTQTPSHQVTQMGQEVILRCVPISNHLYFYWYRQILGQKVEFLVSFYNNEISEKSEIFDDQFSVERPDGSNFTLKIRSTKLEDSAMYFCASSFDRRYEQYFGPGTRLTVT.

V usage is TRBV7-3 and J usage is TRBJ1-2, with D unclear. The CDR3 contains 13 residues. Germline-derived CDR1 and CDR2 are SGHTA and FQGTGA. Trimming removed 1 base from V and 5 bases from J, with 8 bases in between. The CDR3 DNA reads TGTGCCAGCAGCTTAATCCCCGAATATGGCTACACCTTC. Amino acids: CASSLIPEYGYTF.

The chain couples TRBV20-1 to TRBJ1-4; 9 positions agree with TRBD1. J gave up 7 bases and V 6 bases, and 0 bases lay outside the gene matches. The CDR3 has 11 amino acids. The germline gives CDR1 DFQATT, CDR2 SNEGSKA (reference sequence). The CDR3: CSADRGEKLFF. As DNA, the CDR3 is TGCAGTGCGGACAGGGGTGAAAAACTGTTTTTT.

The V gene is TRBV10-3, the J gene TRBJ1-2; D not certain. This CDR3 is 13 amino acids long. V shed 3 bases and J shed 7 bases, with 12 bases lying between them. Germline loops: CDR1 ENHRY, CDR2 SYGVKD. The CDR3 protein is CAISERGIGGYTF. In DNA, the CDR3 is TGTGCCATCAGTGAAAGAGGGATTGGTGGCTACACCTTC.

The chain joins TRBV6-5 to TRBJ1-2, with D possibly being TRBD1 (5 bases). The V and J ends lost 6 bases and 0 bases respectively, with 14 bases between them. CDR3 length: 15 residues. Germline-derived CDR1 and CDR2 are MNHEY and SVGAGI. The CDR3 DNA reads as TGTGCCAGCAGCTTTGGGACCAAAACTAACTATGGCTACACCTTC. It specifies CASSFGTKTNYGYTF.

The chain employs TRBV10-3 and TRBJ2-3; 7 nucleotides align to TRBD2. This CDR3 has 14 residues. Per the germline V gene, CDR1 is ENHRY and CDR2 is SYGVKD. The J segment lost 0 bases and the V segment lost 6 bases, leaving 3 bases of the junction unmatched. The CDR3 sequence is CAIRPAGSTDTQYF. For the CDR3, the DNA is TGTGCCATCAGGCCAGCGGGGAGCACAGATACGCAGTATTTT.

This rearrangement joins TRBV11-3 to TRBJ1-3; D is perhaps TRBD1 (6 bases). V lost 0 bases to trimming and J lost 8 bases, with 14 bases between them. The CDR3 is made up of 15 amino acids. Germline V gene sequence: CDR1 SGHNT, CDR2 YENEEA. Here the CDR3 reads CASSLEGRGGHTIYF. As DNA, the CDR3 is TGTGCCAGCAGCTTAGAGGGTCGAGGGGGGCACACCATATATTTT.

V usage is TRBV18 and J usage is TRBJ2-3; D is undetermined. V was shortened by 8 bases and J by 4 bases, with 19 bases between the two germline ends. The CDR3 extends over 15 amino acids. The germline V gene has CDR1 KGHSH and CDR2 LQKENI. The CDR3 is CASPPGLSAADTQYF. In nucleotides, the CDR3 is TGTGCCAGCCCCCCCGGATTGTCAGCCGCAGATACGCAGTATTTT. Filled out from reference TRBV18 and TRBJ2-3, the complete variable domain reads NAGVMQNPRHLVRRRGQEARLRCSPMKGHSHVYWYRQLPEEGLKFMVYLQKENIIDESGMPKERFSAEFPKEGPSILRIQQVVRGDSAAYFCASPPGLSAADTQYFGPGTRLTVL.

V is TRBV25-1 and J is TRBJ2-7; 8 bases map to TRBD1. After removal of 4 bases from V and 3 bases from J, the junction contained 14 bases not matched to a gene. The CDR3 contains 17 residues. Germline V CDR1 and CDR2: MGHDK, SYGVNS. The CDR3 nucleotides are TGTGCCAGCAGTGGGACAGGGACCCGTCTTCTTAACTACGAGCAGTACTTC. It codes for CASSGTGTRLLNYEQYF.

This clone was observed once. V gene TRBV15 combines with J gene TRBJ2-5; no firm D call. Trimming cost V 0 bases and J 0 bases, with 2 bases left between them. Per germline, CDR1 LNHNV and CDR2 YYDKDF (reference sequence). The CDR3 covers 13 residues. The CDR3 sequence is CATSRDHQETQYF. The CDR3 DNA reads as TGTGCCACCAGCAGAGATCACCAAGAGACCCAGTACTTC.

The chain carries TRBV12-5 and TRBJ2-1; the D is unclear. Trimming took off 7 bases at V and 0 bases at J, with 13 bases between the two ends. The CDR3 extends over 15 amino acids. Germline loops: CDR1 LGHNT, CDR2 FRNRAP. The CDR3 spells CASAPPSSSYNEQFF. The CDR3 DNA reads TGTGCTAGTGCCCCCCCATCTAGCTCCTACAATGAGCAGTTCTTC.

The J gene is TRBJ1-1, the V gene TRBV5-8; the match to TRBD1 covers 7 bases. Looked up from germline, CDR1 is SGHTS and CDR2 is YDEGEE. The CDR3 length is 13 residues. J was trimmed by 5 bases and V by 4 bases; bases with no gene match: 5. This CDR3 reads CASSRQGGTEAFF. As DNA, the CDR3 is TGTGCCAGCAGCCGCCAGGGGGGGACTGAAGCTTTCTTT.

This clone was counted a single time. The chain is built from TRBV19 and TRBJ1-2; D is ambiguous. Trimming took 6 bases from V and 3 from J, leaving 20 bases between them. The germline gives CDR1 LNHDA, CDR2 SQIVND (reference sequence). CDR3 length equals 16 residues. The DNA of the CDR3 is TGTGCCAGTAGAGGGCCACCCGGGAGTAGGGACTATGGCTACACCTTC. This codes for CASRGPPGSRDYGYTF.

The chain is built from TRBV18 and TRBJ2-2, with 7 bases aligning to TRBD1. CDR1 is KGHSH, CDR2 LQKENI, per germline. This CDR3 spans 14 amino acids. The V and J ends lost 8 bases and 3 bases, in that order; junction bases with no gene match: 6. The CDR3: CASLQGRDTGELFF. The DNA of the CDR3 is TGTGCCAGCCTACAGGGGCGCGACACCGGGGAGCTGTTTTTT.

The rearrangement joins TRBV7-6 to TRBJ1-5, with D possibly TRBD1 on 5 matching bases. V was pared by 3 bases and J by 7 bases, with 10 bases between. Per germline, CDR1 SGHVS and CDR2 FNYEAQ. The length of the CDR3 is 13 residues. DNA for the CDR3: TGTGCCAGCAGCTTTAGTGAGGGGCAGCCCCAGCATTTT. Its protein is CASSFSEGQPQHF. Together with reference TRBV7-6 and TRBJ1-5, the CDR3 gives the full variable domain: GAGVSQSPRYKVTKRGQDVALRCDPISGHVSLYWYRQALGQGPEFLTYFNYEAQQDKSGLPNDRFSAERPEGSISTLTIQRTEQRDSAMYRCASSFSEGQPQHFGDGTRLSIL.

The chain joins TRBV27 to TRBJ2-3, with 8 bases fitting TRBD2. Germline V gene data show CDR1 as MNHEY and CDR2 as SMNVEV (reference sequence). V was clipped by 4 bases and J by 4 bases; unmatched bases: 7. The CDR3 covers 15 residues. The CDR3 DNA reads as TGTGCCAGCAGTTCGTACGGGGGGGCGCCAGATACGCAGTATTTT. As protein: CASSSYGGAPDTQYF.

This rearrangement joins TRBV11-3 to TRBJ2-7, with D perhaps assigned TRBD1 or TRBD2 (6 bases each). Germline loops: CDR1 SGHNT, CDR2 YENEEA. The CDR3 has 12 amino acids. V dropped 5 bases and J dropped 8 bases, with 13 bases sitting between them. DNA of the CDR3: TGTGCCAGCAGCACCCAACGGGGGCAGCAGTACTTC. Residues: CASSTQRGQQYF.